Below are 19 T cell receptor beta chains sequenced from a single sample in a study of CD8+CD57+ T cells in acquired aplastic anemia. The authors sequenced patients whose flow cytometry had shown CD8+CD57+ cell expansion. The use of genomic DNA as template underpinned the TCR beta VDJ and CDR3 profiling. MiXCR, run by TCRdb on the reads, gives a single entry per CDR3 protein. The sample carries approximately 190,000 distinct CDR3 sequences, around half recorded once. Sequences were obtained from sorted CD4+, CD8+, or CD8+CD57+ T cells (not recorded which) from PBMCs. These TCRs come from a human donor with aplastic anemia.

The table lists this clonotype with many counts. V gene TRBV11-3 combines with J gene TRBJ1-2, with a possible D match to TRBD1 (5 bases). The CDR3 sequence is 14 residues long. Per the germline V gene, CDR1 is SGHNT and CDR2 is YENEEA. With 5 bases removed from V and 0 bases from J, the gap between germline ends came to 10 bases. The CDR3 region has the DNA TGTGCCAGCAGCCCACGGGGGGCTAACTATGGCTACACCTTC. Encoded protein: CASSPRGANYGYTF.

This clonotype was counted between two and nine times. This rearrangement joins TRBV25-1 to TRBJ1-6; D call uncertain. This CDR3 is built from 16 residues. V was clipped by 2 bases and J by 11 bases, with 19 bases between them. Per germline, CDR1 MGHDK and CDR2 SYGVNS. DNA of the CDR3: TGTGCCAGCAGTGAACATATGGCGTCAGTGGGAGCACCCCTCCACTTT. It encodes CASSEHMASVGAPLHF.

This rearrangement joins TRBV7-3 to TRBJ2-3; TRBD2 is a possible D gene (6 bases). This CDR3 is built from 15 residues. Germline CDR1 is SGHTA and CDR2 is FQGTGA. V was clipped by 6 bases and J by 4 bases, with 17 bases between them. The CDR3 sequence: CASSRNRGGADTQYF. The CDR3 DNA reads TGTGCCAGCAGTCGTAACCGGGGCGGGGCAGATACGCAGTATTTT.

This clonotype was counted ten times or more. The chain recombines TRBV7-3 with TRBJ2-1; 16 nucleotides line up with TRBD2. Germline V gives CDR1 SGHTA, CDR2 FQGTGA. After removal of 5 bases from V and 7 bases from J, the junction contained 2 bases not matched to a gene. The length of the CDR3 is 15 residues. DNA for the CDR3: TGTGCCAGCAGCGAGGGACTAGCGGGAGGGAATGAGCAGTTCTTC. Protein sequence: CASSEGLAGGNEQFF.

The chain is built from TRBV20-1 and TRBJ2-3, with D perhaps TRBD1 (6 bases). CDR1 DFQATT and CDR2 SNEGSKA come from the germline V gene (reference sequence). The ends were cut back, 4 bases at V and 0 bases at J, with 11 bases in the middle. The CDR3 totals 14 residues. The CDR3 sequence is CSATGQQSTDTQYF. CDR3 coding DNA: TGCAGTGCTACAGGACAGCAAAGCACAGATACGCAGTATTTT.

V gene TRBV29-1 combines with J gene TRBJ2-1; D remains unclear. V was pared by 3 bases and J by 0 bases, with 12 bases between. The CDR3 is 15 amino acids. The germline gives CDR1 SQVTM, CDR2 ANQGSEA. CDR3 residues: CSVDPTPGSYNEQFF. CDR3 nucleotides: TGCAGCGTTGATCCTACTCCCGGCTCCTACAATGAGCAGTTCTTC.

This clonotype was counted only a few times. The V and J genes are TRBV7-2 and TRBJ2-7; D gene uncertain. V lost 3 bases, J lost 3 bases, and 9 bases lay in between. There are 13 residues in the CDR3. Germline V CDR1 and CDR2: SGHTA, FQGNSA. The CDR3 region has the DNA TGTGCCAGCAGCTTTTTGTGGGGCTACGAGCAGTACTTC. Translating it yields CASSFLWGYEQYF.

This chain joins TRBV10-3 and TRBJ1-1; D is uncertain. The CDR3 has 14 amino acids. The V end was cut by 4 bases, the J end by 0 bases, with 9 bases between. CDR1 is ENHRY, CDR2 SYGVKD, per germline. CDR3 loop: CAISVGILNTEAFF. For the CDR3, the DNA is TGTGCCATCAGTGTCGGCATACTGAACACTGAAGCTTTCTTT.

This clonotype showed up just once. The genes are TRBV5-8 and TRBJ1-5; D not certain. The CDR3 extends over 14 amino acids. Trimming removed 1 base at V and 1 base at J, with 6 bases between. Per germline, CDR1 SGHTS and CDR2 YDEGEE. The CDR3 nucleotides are TGTGCCAGCAGCTTGAGGACCAGCAATCAGCCCCAGCATTTT. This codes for CASSLRTSNQPQHF.

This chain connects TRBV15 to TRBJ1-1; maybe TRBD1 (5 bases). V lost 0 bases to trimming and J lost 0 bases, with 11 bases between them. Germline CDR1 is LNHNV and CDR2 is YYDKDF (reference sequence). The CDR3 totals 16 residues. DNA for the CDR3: TGTGCCACCAGCAGAGATTTGGGGCAGCTGAACACTGAAGCTTTCTTT. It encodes CATSRDLGQLNTEAFF.

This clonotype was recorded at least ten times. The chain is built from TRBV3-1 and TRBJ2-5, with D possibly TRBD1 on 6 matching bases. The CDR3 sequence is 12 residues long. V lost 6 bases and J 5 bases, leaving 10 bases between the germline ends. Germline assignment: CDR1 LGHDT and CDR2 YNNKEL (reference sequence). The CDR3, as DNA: TGTGCCAGCAGTCCAGGGGAGGAGACCCAGTACTTC. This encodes CASSPGEETQYF.

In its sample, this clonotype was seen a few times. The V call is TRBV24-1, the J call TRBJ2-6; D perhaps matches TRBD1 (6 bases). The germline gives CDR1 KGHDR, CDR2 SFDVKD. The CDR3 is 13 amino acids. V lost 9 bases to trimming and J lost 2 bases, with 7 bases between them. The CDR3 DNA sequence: TGTGCCACCGGACAGACTGGGGCCAACGTCCTGACTTTC. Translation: CATGQTGANVLTF.

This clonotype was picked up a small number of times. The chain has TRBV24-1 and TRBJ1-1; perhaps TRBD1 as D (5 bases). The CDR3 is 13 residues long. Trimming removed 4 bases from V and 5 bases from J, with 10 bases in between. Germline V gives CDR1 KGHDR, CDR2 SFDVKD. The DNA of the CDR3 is TGTGCCACCAGTGACCACTGGGGGACTGAAGCTTTCTTT. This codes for CATSDHWGTEAFF.

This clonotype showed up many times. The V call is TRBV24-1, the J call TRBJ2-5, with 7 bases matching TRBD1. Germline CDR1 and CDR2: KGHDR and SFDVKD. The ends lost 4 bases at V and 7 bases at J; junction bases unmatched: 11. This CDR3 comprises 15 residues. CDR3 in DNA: TGTGCCACCAGTGACCCGGTTGAACAGGGGAGGACCCAGTACTTC. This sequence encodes CATSDPVEQGRTQYF.

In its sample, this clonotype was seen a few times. CDR3 sequence (DNA): TGTGCCAGCAGTGGGACAGGACCAGGGGTAACTGGCTACACCTTC. It encodes CASSGTGPGVTGYTF. J is TRBJ1-2 and V is TRBV25-1, with 7 bases matching TRBD1. CDR1 is MGHDK and CDR2 is SYGVNS in the germline V gene. This CDR3 is 15 amino acids long. V gave up 4 bases and J gave up 7 bases; unmatched junction bases: 12.

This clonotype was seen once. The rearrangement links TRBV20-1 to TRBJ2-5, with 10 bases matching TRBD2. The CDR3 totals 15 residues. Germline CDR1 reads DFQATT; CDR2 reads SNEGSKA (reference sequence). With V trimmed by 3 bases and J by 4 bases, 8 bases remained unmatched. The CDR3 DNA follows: TGCAGTGCTAGTACGCCTAGCGGGAGAGGAGAGACCCAGTACTTC. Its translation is CSASTPSGRGETQYF.

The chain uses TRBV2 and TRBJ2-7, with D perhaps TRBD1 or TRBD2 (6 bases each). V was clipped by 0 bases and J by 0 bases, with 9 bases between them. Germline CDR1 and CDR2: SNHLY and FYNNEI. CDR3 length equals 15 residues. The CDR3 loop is CASSEAGGRSYEQYF. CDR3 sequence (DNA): TGTGCCAGCAGTGAAGCGGGGGGCCGCTCCTACGAGCAGTACTTC.

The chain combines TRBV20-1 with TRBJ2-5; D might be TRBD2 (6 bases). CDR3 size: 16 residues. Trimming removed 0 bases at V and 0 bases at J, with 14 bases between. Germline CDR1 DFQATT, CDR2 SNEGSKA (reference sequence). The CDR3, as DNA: TGCAGTGCTAGAGATCAAGCGCTAGCGCACCAAGAGACCCAGTACTTC. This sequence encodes CSARDQALAHQETQYF.

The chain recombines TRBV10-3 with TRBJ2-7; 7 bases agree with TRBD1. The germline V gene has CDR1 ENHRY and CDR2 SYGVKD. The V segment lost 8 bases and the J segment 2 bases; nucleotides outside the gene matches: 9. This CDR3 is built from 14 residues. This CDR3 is CAIQGDGSTYEQYF. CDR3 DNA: TGTGCCATCCAGGGGGACGGTTCAACCTACGAGCAGTACTTC.